A selection of T cell receptor beta chains follows, all from one sample in a study of vaccination effects on CD4 cells after COVID-19. Their target antigens are unknown. Data came from immunoSEQ multiplex PCR; TCRdb stores just in-frame clones and leaves some out. The sample includes over 20,000 clones, 73% of them seen just once. Sequencing was performed on CD4+ T cells from PBMCs cultured with HCoV-229E spike peptides, taken before COVID-19 vaccination. Source of these receptors: a human donor who received a COVID-19 vaccine. The CDR3 runs from the conserved cysteine through the conserved F or W. A D gene is named only where the DNA matches it firmly. A row's size may be missing; if present it is once, few, many or a size class.

v_call	d_call	clone_size	j_call	cdr3_aa	cdr3_nt
TRBV6-1	TRBD2	NA	TRBJ2-5	CASSEAGGGAGTQYF	TGTGCCAGCAGTGAGGCGGGCGGGGGGGCGGGGACCCAGTACTTC
TRBV13	NA	NA	TRBJ2-3	CASSLTGTSTDTQYF	TGTGCCAGCAGCTTAACGGGGACTAGCACAGATACGCAGTATTTT
TRBV5-1	NA	few	TRBJ1-1	CASRGETEAFF	TGCGCCAGCAGAGGGGAAACTGAAGCTTTCTTT
TRBV12-3/TRBV12-4	NA	NA	TRBJ1-2	CASSLSAGDYTF	TGTGCCAGCAGCCTAAGCGCGGGCGACTACACCTTC
TRBV29-1	NA	NA	TRBJ1-2	CSDTRGAGRPYGYTF	TGCAGCGACACCCGAGGCGCAGGCAGACCCTATGGCTACACCTTC
TRBV2	NA	once	TRBJ1-5	CASSKDGDQPQHF	TGTGCCAGCAGTAAGGATGGGGATCAGCCCCAGCATTTT
TRBV6-5	NA	NA	TRBJ1-3	CASGRGGFNGNTIYF	TGTGCCAGCGGGAGGGGAGGGTTTAACGGAAACACCATATATTTT
TRBV3-1/TRBV3-2	NA	NA	TRBJ1-2	CASSQGGVSGYTF	TGTGCCAGCAGCCAGGGGGGGGTATCTGGCTACACCTTC
TRBV6-6	NA	NA	TRBJ2-1	CASSYMGASEQFF	TGTGCCAGCAGTTACATGGGGGCGAGTGAGCAGTTCTTC
TRBV2	NA	few	TRBJ1-6	CASRGRTGTDSPLHF	TGTGCCAGCAGAGGGAGAACAGGGACCGATTCACCCCTCCACTTT
TRBV21-1	NA	few	TRBJ2-5	CASSKGEGETQYF	TGTGCCAGCAGCAAGGGGGAAGGAGAGACCCAGTACTTC
TRBV6-6	NA	NA	TRBJ2-5	CAAGFVQETQYF	TGTGCCGCGGGGTTCGTCCAAGAGACCCAGTACTTC
TRBV5-6	NA	NA	TRBJ1-1	CASSFRSGTPLLLNTEAFF	TGTGCCAGCAGCTTTCGATCCGGGACACCTCTCCTCTTGAACACTGAAGCTTTCTTT
TRBV9	NA	NA	TRBJ1-4	CASSVGQSDEKLFF	TGTGCCAGCAGCGTAGGACAGTCGGATGAAAAACTGTTTTTT
TRBV27	NA	NA	TRBJ1-1	CASSPRVFEYGGAFF	TGTGCCAGCAGTCCAAGAGTATTCGAGTATGGGGGAGCTTTCTTT
TRBV5-1	NA	once	TRBJ2-7	CASSLVGGSYEQYF	TGCGCCAGCAGCTTGGTCGGCGGTTCCTACGAGCAGTACTTC
TRBV28	NA	NA	TRBJ1-1	CASSLFPKNTEAFF	TGTGCCAGCAGTTTATTTCCCAAGAACACTGAAGCTTTCTTT
TRBV3-1/TRBV3-2	NA	NA	TRBJ1-6	CASSQRSQDSPLHF	TGTGCCAGCAGCCAAAGGAGTCAGGATTCACCCCTCCACTTT
TRBV10-3	TRBD1	NA	TRBJ1-2	CAISEPQTGINGYTF	TGTGCCATCAGTGAACCCCAGACAGGGATAAACGGCTACACCTTC
TRBV12-5	NA	NA	TRBJ2-7	CASGPRGSYEQYF	TGTGCTAGTGGACCTAGGGGATCCTACGAGCAGTACTTC
TRBV20-1	NA	NA	TRBJ2-3	CSPWADTQYF	TGCAGTCCCTGGGCAGATACGCAGTATTTT
TRBV4-1	TRBD1	NA	TRBJ2-2	CASSQGQGNTGELFF	TGCGCCAGCAGCCAGGGACAGGGCAACACCGGGGAGCTGTTTTTT
TRBV7-8	TRBD2	NA	TRBJ2-3	CASRAPGLSTDTQYF	TGTGCCAGCAGGGCGCCGGGACTAAGCACAGATACGCAGTATTTT
TRBV6-5	NA	NA	TRBJ1-2	CASTGHYGYTF	TGTGCCAGCACCGGCCACTATGGCTACACCTTC
TRBV10-1	TRBD1	NA	TRBJ2-2	CASSESGGQGDTGELFF	TGCGCCAGCAGTGAGTCGGGAGGACAGGGCGACACCGGGGAGCTGTTTTTT
TRBV19	NA	NA	TRBJ2-3	CASSILGRADTQYF	TGTGCCAGTAGCATATTAGGCCGGGCGGATACGCAGTATTTT
TRBV2	NA	NA	TRBJ1-1	CASSGRIYGAFF	TGTGCCAGCAGTGGAAGGATCTATGGGGCTTTCTTT
TRBV29-1	NA	NA	TRBJ2-1	CSVVWGASSYNEQFF	TGCAGCGTTGTATGGGGGGCAAGCTCCTACAATGAGCAGTTCTTC
TRBV27	TRBD1	NA	TRBJ1-1	CASRKRPRTGMNTEAFF	TGTGCCAGCAGGAAAAGGCCACGGACAGGTATGAACACTGAAGCTTTCTTT
TRBV6-4	NA	NA	TRBJ2-6	CASSDSLSGANVLTF	TGTGCCAGCAGTGACAGCCTCTCTGGGGCCAACGTCCTGACTTTC
TRBV19	NA	few	TRBJ2-1	CASSITTFGPINEQFF	TGTGCCAGTAGTATAACAACATTCGGCCCAATCAATGAGCAGTTCTTC
TRBV13	NA	NA	TRBJ1-6	CASSGRGTYQDSPLHF	TGTGCCAGCAGCGGCCGCGGGACGTATCAGGATTCACCCCTCCACTTT
TRBV7-5	NA	NA	TRBJ2-7	CVRKRRDRASYEQYF	TGTGTCAGAAAGCGCCGGGACAGGGCTTCCTACGAGCAGTACTTC
TRBV10-3	TRBD1	few	TRBJ1-4	CAISEFGTGHEKLFF	TGTGCCATCAGTGAGTTTGGGACAGGCCATGAAAAACTGTTTTTT
TRBV5-4	TRBD2	NA	TRBJ2-3	CASSRPGGGSTDTQYF	TGTGCCAGCAGCCGACCTGGGGGGGGAAGCACAGATACGCAGTATTTT
TRBV7-9	NA	NA	TRBJ2-7	CASSRPSGVRYEQYF	TGTGCCAGCAGCCGACCCTCTGGGGTTCGCTACGAGCAGTACTTC
TRBV18	TRBD1	NA	TRBJ2-7	CASSFTGGGEQYF	TGTGCCAGCTCATTCACAGGGGGCGGCGAGCAGTACTTC
TRBV5-1	TRBD2	few	TRBJ2-1	CASSLKGGRGQFF	TGCGCCAGCAGCTTGAAGGGAGGGAGGGGACAGTTCTTC
TRBV6-5	TRBD1	few	TRBJ2-7	CASTGQAYEQYF	TGTGCCAGCACAGGACAGGCCTACGAGCAGTACTTC
TRBV4-2	NA	NA	TRBJ1-1	CASSQAPPPALPAEAFF	TGTGCCAGCAGCCAAGCTCCTCCCCCCGCGCTTCCGGCTGAAGCTTTCTTT
TRBV12-3/TRBV12-4	NA	NA	TRBJ1-2	CASTRERELGYTF	TGTGCCAGCACCCGTGAGCGGGAACTTGGCTACACCTTC
TRBV3-1/TRBV3-2	NA	NA	TRBJ2-7	CASSQNLYEQYF	TGTGCCAGCAGCCAAAACCTGTACGAGCAGTACTTC
TRBV2	NA	NA	TRBJ1-1	CASTEDGSVGGTEAFF	TGTGCCAGCACCGAGGACGGGTCCGTCGGGGGCACTGAAGCTTTCTTT
TRBV19	TRBD2	NA	TRBJ2-1	CASSLRAGVNNEQFF	TGTGCCAGTAGTCTTAGAGCGGGGGTCAACAATGAGCAGTTCTTC
TRBV15	TRBD2	NA	TRBJ2-1	CATSRGGVPSGKGNEQFF	TGTGCCACCAGCAGAGGCGGGGTCCCTAGCGGGAAAGGGAATGAGCAGTTCTTC
TRBV6-5	NA	once	TRBJ2-7	CASRGYGTTTYEQYF	TGTGCCAGCAGGGGGTATGGGACAACGACCTACGAGCAGTACTTC
TRBV12-3/TRBV12-4	TRBD1	few	TRBJ1-1	CASSFGGQGAAFF	TGTGCCAGCAGTTTTGGGGGACAGGGGGCGGCTTTCTTT
TRBV7-2	TRBD1	large	TRBJ2-3	CASSLGQGAVDTQYF	TGTGCCAGCAGCTTGGGCCAGGGGGCGGTAGATACGCAGTATTTT
TRBV3-1/TRBV3-2	NA	NA	TRBJ2-5	CASSRGETQYF	TGTGCCAGCAGCCGAGGGGAGACCCAGTACTTC
TRBV2	NA	NA	TRBJ1-5	CASDGPGLGNQPQHF	TGTGCCAGCGACGGGCCGGGGTTGGGCAATCAGCCCCAGCATTTT
TRBV5-1	NA	NA	TRBJ1-6	CASSLDGSSNSPLHF	TGCGCCAGCAGCTTGGACGGGAGCTCTAATTCACCCCTCCACTTT
TRBV3-1/TRBV3-2	NA	once	TRBJ2-1	CASSRDTWYNEQFF	TGTGCCAGCAGCCGGGACACCTGGTACAATGAGCAGTTCTTC
TRBV6-5	TRBD2	once	TRBJ2-1	CASSITGTRSYEQFF	TGTGCCAGCAGTATAACCGGGACTAGATCTTATGAGCAGTTCTTC
TRBV29-1	TRBD2	NA	TRBJ2-3	CSVRAGGRDTQYF	TGCAGCGTTAGGGCGGGGGGACGGGATACGCAGTATTTT
TRBV5-1	NA	NA	TRBJ2-3	CASSLGGYTDTQYF	TGCGCCAGCAGCTTAGGAGGTTACACAGATACGCAGTATTTT
TRBV7-2	NA	NA	TRBJ2-7	CASSFRETRISYEQYF	TGTGCCAGCAGCTTTAGAGAGACAAGGATATCCTACGAGCAGTACTTC
TRBV19	TRBD2	few	TRBJ2-4	CASSTRLAGDQVSAKNIQYF	TGTGCCAGTAGTACCCGACTAGCGGGAGATCAGGTGTCAGCCAAAAACATTCAGTACTTC